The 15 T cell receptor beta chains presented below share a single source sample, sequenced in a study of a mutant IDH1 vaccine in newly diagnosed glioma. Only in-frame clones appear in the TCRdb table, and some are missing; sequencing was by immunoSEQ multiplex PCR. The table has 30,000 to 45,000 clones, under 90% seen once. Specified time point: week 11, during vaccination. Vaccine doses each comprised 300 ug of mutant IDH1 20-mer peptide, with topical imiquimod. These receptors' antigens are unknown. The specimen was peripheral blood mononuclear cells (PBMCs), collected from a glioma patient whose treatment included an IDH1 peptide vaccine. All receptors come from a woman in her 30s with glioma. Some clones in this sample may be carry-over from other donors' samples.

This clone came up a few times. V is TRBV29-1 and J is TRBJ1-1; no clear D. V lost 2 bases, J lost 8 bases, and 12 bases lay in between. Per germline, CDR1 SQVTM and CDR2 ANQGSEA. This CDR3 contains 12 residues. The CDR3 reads CSVENSPLEAFF. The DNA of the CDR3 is TGCAGCGTTGAAAACAGTCCTCTCGAAGCTTTCTTT.

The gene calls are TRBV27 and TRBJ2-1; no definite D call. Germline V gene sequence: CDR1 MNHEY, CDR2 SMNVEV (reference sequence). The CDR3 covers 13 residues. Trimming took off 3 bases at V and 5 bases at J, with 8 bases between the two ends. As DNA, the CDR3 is TGTGCCAGCAGTTTTGTACAAAACAATGAGCAGTTCTTC. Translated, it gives CASSFVQNNEQFF.

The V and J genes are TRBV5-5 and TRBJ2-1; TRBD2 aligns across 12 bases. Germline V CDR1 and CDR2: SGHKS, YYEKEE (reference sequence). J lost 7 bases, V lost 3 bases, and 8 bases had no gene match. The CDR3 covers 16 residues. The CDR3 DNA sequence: TGTGCCAGCAGCTCACGACTAGCGGGAGACCTGAATGAGCAGTTCTTC. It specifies CASSSRLAGDLNEQFF.

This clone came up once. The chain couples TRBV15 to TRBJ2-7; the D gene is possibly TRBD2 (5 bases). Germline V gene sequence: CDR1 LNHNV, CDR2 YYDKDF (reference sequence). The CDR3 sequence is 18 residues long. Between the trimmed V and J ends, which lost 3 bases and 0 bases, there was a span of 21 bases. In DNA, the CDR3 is TGTGCCACCAGCAGTACTACCAGCGGACTGCCCAGCTCCTACGAGCAGTACTTC. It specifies CATSSTTSGLPSSYEQYF.

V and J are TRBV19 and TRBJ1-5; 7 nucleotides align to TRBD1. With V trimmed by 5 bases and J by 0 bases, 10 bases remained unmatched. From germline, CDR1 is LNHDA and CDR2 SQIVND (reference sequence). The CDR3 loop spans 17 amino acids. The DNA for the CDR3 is TGTGCCAGTAGTGCCAACCAAGGGGGCCTTAGCAATCAGCCCCAGCATTTT. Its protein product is CASSANQGGLSNQPQHF.

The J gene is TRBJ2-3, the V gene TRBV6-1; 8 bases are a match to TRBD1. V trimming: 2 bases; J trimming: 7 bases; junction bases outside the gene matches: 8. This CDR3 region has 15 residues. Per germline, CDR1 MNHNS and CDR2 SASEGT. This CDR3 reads CASSEYGTGTNTQYF. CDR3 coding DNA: TGTGCCAGCAGTGAATACGGGACAGGAACCAATACGCAGTATTTT.

The CDR3: CASSPGTGAYEQYF. As DNA, the CDR3 is TGTGCCAGCAGCCCCGGGACAGGGGCCTACGAGCAGTACTTC. The genes are TRBV14 and TRBJ2-7; 10 bases align to TRBD1. Losses at the gene ends were 4 bases for V and 2 bases for J; bases not matched to a gene: 2. CDR1 and CDR2 from the germline V gene are SGHDN and FVKESK. This CDR3 has 14 amino acids.

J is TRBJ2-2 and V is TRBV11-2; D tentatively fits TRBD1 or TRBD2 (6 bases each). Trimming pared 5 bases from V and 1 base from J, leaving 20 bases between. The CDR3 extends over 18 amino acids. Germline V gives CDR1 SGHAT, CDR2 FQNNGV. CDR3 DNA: TGTGCCAGCAGCAACCCCCTCGAGGGGGGCCGGAACACCGGGGAGCTGTTTTTT. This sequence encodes CASSNPLEGGRNTGELFF.

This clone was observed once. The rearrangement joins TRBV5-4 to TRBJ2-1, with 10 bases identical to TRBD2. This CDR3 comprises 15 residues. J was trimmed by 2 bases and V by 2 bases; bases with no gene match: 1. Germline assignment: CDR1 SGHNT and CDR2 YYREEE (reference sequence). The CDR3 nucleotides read TGTGCCAGCAGCTTAACTAGCGGGACCTACAATGAGCAGTTCTTC. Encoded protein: CASSLTSGTYNEQFF. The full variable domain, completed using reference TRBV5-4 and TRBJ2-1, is ETGVTQSPTHLIKTRGQQVTLRCSSQSGHNTVSWYQQALGQGPQFIFQYYREEENGRGNFPPRFSGLQFPNYSSELNVNALELDDSALYLCASSLTSGTYNEQFFGPGTRLTVL.

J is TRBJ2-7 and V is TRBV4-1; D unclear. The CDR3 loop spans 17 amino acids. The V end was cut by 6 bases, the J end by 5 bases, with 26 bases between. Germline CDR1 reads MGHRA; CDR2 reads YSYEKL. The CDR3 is CASRRKVGPELLHEQYF. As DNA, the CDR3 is TGCGCCAGCAGACGTAAGGTTGGTCCCGAACTGCTCCACGAGCAGTACTTC.

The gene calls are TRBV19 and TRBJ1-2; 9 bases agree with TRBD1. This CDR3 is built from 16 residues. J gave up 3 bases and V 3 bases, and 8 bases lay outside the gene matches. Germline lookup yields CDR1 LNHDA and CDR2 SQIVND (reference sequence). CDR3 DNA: TGTGCCAGTAGTATGGTCCCTGACAGGGGGTACTATGGCTACACCTTC. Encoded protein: CASSMVPDRGYYGYTF.

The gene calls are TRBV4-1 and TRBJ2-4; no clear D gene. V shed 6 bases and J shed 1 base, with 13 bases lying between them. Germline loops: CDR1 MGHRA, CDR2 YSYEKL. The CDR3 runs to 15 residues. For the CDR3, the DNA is TGCGCCAGCAGGAAGTTGGCTGGGGCCAAAAACATTCAGTACTTC. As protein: CASRKLAGAKNIQYF.

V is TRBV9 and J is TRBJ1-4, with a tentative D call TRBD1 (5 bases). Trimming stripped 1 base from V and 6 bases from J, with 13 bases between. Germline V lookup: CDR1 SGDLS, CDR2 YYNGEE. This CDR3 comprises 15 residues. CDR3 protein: CASSVQQGRDEKLFF. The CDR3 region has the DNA TGTGCCAGCAGCGTACAGCAGGGAAGGGATGAAAAACTGTTTTTT.

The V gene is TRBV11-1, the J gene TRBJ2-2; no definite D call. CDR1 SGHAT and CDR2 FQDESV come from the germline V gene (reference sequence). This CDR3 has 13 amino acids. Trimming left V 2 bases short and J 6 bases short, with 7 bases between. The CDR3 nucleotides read TGTGCCAGCAGCTTAACTAATTCCGGGGAGCTGTTTTTT. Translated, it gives CASSLTNSGELFF.

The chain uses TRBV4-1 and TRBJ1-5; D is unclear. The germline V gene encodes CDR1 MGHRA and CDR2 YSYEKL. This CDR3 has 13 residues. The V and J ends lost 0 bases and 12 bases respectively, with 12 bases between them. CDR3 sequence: CASSQEASRLQHF. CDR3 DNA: TGCGCCAGCAGCCAAGAGGCGTCCAGGCTCCAGCATTTT.